This T cell receptor (beta chain) was sequenced for a study of beta chain features in type 1 diabetes. Across the study: Comparable age, gender and cell yields were observed in patients relative to healthy donors. Notes on the study in general: TCRB CDR3s were moderately but significantly shorter in Type 1 diabetes patients in all four CD4+ subsets.

Sequencing targeted expressed TCRB transcripts, as all isolated RNA had been reverse transcribed. Naive, central memory and regulatory T cell samples averaged roughly 4 million reads. Measured with immunoSEQ multiplex PCR; TCRdb has only the in-frame clones, and not every one. The sample lists 130,000 to 150,000 clones, around 13% occurring once. This CDR3 has 14 amino acids. V was cut by 1 base and J by 1 base, with 8 bases left in between. The germline gives CDR1 SGHDN, CDR2 FVKESK. In its sample, this clone was seen many times. The target antigen is unknown. This TCR was sampled from a man in his late teens or twenties with type 1 diabetes. This rearrangement joins TRBV14 to TRBJ2-7; the D gene could be TRBD1 or TRBD2 (5 bases each). The specimen was central memory CD4+ T cells from blood. CDR3 bases: TGTGCCAGCAGCCAAGTGAGGGGATCCTACGAGCAGTACTTC. Its translation: CASSQVRGSYEQYF.